A selection of T cell receptor beta chains follows, all from one sample in a study of blood T cell repertoires in COVID-19. Produced via immunoSEQ multiplex PCR; TCRdb's table is partial and in-frame only. The sample has 150,000 to 200,000 clones; about 90% are singletons. The sample taken for sequencing was peripheral blood. The receptors derive from a man between 45 and 60 years old with acute or convalescent COVID-19. Both conserved end residues are trimmed from each CDR3.

V gene	CDR3 length	J gene	CDR3 protein
TRBV4-3	14	TRBJ1-1	ASSQDRTGRNTEAF
TRBV28	13	TRBJ1-2	ASSAPPPGDYGYT
TRBV30	13	TRBJ1-5	AWSGGHYSNQPQH
TRBV7-2	12	TRBJ2-1	ASSWGLSYNEQF
TRBV30	16	TRBJ2-3	AWSAMPFRLVSTDTQY
TRBV7-2	12	TRBJ1-5	ASSFGVGNQPQH
TRBV2	10	TRBJ1-5	ASSGSDQPQH
TRBV4-3	14	TRBJ2-3	ASSQEARTTTDTQY
TRBV5-1	12	TRBJ1-1	ASSPGQGNTEAF
TRBV6-5	11	TRBJ2-7	ASSYSRGEEQY
TRBV28	13	TRBJ2-7	ASSRGGNYDYEQY
TRBV3-1/TRBV3-2	14	TRBJ1-4	ASSRTGFGTNEKLF